Each of the 12 T cell receptor beta chains below was sequenced from the same sample in a study of cytomegalovirus exposure and HLA in healthy donors. Primers: 60 Vbeta forward and 13 Jbeta reverse. Method: immunoSEQ multiplex PCR; TCRdb's copy keeps in-frame clones and lacks some. The data show 95,000 to 130,000 clones, about 59% seen once. The sample consisted of PBMCs. The source is a woman in her forties in good health and CMV-seropositive.

The chain is built from TRBV5-6 and TRBJ2-1; 10 nucleotides line up with TRBD1. Per germline, CDR1 SGHDT and CDR2 YYEEEE. The trim removed 2 bases at V and 3 bases at J, leaving 5 bases unmatched. CDR3 length: 16 residues. Here the CDR3 reads CASSLSGQGGYNEQFF. The CDR3 DNA reads as TGTGCCAGCAGCTTATCTGGACAGGGGGGCTACAATGAGCAGTTCTTC. Filled out from reference TRBV5-6 and TRBJ2-1, the complete variable domain reads DAGVTQSPTHLIKTRGQQVTLRCSPKSGHDTVSWYQQALGQGPQFIFQYYEEEERQRGNFPDRFSGHQFPNYSSELNVNALLLGDSALYLCASSLSGQGGYNEQFFGPGTRLTVL.

The CDR3 DNA reads as TGCAGCGTTGAATTCGAGACTAGTAGCTTCCAAGAGACCCAGTACTTC. The encoded protein is CSVEFETSSFQETQYF. The chain couples TRBV29-1 to TRBJ2-5, with D maybe TRBD2 (6 bases). V was shortened by 2 bases and J by 1 base, with 17 bases between the two germline ends. Germline CDR1 reads SQVTM; CDR2 reads ANQGSEA. The length of the CDR3 is 16 residues.

The chain uses TRBV19 and TRBJ1-4; tentative D call: TRBD1 (6 bases). Germline loops: CDR1 LNHDA, CDR2 SQIVND (reference sequence). This CDR3 spans 13 amino acids. The V gene lost 7 bases and the J gene lost 7 bases, with 13 bases spanning the gap. CDR3 amino acids: CASKTEGGEKLFF. The CDR3 DNA follows: TGTGCCAGTAAGACTGAAGGGGGTGAAAAACTGTTTTTT.

The V call is TRBV5-5, the J call TRBJ1-2, with D maybe TRBD1 (6 bases). The ends were cut back, 0 bases at V and 3 bases at J, with 9 bases in the middle. CDR1 and CDR2 from the germline V gene are SGHKS and YYEKEE (reference sequence). The CDR3 is 14 amino acids. The CDR3 protein is CASSLDTGYYGYTF. The DNA of the CDR3 is TGTGCCAGCAGCTTGGATACAGGGTACTATGGCTACACCTTC.

This clone was seen only a few times. This chain links TRBV28 with TRBJ1-2; no reliable D call. The germline V gene encodes CDR1 MDHEN and CDR2 SYDVKM. The CDR3 is made up of 14 amino acids. The V end lost 1 base, the J end lost 4 bases, and 10 bases lay between the germline ends. CDR3 sequence (DNA): TGTGCCAGCAGTTTATTTCGGGGAGTCTATGGCTACACCTTC. It yields the protein CASSLFRGVYGYTF.

CDR3 in amino acids: CASSLAQREIWNTQYF. CDR3 coding DNA: TGTGCCAGCAGCTTGGCCCAGCGGGAGATCTGGAATACGCAGTATTTT. This chain links TRBV11-2 with TRBJ2-3; 8 nucleotides line up with TRBD2. Germline CDR1 and CDR2: SGHAT and FQNNGV. This CDR3 has 16 amino acids. Trimming took 3 bases from V and 7 from J; bases not matched to a gene: 12. The full variable domain, rest sourced from reference TRBV11-2 and TRBJ2-3, is EAGVAQSPRYKIIEKRQSVAFWCNPISGHATLYWYQQILGQGPKLLIQFQNNGVVDDSQLPKDRFSAERLKGVDSTLKIQPAKLEDSAVYLCASSLAQREIWNTQYFGPGTRLTVL.

The chain recombines TRBV28 with TRBJ2-1, with D perhaps TRBD1 (6 bases). The CDR3 is 14 amino acids. CDR1 is MDHEN and CDR2 is SYDVKM in the germline V gene. The V end lost 6 bases, the J end lost 7 bases, and 16 bases lay between the germline ends. The CDR3 DNA reads TGTGCCAGCAGAGGGGGTGGGAAAACAAATGAGCAGTTCTTC. Translation: CASRGGGKTNEQFF.

The V call is TRBV27, the J call TRBJ2-5, with unresolved D. Deletions cut 5 bases from V and 5 bases from J, with 9 bases between. From germline, CDR1 is MNHEY and CDR2 SMNVEV (reference sequence). The length of the CDR3 is 12 residues. CDR3 in DNA: TGTGCCAGCAGTACACGCTCTGAGACCCAGTACTTC. This translates into CASSTRSETQYF.

This chain uses TRBV2 with TRBJ2-2, with 16 bases aligning to TRBD2. Germline trimming cut 6 bases from V and 9 bases from J; bases unmatched to any gene: 4. The V gene's germline CDR1 is SNHLY and CDR2 FYNNEI. CDR3 size: 15 residues. The DNA for the CDR3 is TGTGCCAGCAGGGGGACTAGCGGGAGGGTCTGGGAGCTGTTTTTT. Translated: CASRGTSGRVWELFF. The whole variable domain, remainder taken from reference TRBV2 and TRBJ2-2, is EPEVTQTPSHQVTQMGQEVILRCVPISNHLYFYWYRQILGQKVEFLVSFYNNEISEKSEIFDDQFSVERPDGSNFTLKIRSTKLEDSAMYFCASRGTSGRVWELFFGEGSRLTVL.

The V and J genes are TRBV5-1 and TRBJ1-2; 7 bases align to TRBD1. V gave up 3 bases and J gave up 4 bases; unmatched junction bases: 3. The CDR3 runs to 13 residues. Germline V gene sequence: CDR1 SGHRS, CDR2 YFSETQ. CDR3 nucleotide sequence: TGCGCCAGCAGCTCGGGACAGATCTATGGCTACACCTTC. It codes for CASSSGQIYGYTF.

This clone was seen only once. The V and J genes are TRBV11-2 and TRBJ2-1, with 10 bases aligning to TRBD2. The CDR3 is 17 amino acids. Germline values: CDR1 SGHAT, CDR2 FQNNGV. The V segment lost 5 bases and the J segment 1 base; nucleotides outside the gene matches: 8. For the CDR3, the DNA is TGTGCCAGCAGCCCCTGGACTAGCGGACGATCCTACAATGAGCAGTTCTTC. Translation: CASSPWTSGRSYNEQFF.

This chain links TRBV28 with TRBJ2-3; 7 bases map to TRBD2. From germline, CDR1 is MDHEN and CDR2 SYDVKM. The CDR3 is made up of 15 amino acids. V lost 7 bases and J lost 0; bases outside the gene matches: 7. The CDR3, as DNA: TGTGCCAGCACCTCGGGGGGTACTAGCACAGATACGCAGTATTTT. Translation gives CASTSGGTSTDTQYF.